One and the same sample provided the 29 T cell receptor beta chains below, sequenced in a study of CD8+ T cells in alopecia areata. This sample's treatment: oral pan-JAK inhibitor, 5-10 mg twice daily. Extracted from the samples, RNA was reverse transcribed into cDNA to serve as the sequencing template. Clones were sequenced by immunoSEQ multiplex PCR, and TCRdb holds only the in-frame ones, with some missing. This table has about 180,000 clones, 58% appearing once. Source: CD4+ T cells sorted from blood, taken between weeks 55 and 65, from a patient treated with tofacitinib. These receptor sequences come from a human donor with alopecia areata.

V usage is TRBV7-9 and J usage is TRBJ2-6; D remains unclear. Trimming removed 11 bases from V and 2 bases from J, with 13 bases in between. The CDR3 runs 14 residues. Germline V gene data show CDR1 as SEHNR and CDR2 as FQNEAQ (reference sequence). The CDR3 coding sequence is TGTGCCGGCCAGCTGCTGGCTGGGGCCAACGTCCTGACTTTC. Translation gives CAGQLLAGANVLTF.

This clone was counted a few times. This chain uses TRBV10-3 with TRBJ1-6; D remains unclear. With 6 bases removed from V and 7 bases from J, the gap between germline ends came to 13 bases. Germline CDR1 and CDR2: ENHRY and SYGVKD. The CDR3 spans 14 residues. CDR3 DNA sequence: TGTGCCATCAGGATCCAGGACGGAAATTCACCCCTCCACTTT. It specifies CAIRIQDGNSPLHF.

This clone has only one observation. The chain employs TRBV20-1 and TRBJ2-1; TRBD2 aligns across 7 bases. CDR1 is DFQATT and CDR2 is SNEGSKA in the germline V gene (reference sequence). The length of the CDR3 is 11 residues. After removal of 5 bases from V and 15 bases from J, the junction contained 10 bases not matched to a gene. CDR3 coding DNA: TGCAGTGCTGAGATCCTAGCGGTAATGTTCTTC. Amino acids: CSAEILAVMFF.

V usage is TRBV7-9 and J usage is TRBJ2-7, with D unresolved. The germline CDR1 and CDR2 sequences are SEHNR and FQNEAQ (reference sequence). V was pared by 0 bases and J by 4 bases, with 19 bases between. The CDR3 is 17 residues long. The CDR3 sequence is CASSLALGRVGPYEQYF. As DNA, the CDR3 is TGTGCCAGCAGCTTAGCGCTTGGGCGCGTTGGGCCTTACGAGCAGTACTTC. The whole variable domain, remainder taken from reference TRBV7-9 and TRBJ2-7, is DTGVSQNPRHKITKRGQNVTFRCDPISEHNRLYWYRQTLGQGPEFLTYFQNEAQLEKSRLLSDRFSAERPKGSFSTLEIQRTEQGDSAMYLCASSLALGRVGPYEQYFGPGTRLTVT.

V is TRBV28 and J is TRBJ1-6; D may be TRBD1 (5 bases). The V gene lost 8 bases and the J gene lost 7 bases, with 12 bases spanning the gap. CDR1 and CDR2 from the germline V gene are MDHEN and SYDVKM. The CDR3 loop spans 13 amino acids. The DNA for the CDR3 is TGTGCCAGCTGTAGCCGGGGGAATTCACCCCTCCACTTT. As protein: CASCSRGNSPLHF.

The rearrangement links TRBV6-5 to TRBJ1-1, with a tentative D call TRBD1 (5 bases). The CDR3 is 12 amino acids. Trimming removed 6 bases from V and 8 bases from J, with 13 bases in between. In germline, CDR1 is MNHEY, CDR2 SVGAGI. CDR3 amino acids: CASRVRGWEAFF. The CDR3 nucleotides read TGTGCCAGCAGGGTGAGGGGCTGGGAAGCTTTCTTT.

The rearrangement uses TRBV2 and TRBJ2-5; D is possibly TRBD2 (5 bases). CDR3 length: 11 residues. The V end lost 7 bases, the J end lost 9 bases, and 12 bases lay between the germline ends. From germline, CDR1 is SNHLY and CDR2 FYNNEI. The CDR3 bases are TGTGCCAGCACCCCGGACGGGGCCCAGTACTTC. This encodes CASTPDGAQYF.

The CDR3: CAWNKRGGTQYF. In DNA, the CDR3 is TGTGCCTGGAATAAACGCGGGGGTACGCAGTATTTT. The V and J genes are TRBV30 and TRBJ2-3, with 7 bases lining up with TRBD2. This CDR3 has 12 amino acids. Germline lookup yields CDR1 GTSNPN and CDR2 SVGIG (reference sequence). The junction had 6 bases not matched to a gene; V was cut back by 4 bases and J by 8 bases.

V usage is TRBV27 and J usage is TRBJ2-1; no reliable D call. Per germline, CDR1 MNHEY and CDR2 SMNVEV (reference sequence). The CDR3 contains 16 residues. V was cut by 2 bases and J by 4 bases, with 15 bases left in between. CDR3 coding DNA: TGTGCCAGCAGTTTACGATCAGCAGCCCCTTACAATGAGCAGTTCTTC. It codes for CASSLRSAAPYNEQFF.

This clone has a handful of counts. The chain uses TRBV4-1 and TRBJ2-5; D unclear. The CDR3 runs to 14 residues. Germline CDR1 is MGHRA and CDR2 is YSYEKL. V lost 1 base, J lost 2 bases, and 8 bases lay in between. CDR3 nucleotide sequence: TGCGCCAGCAGCCAAGTTGGTTCACAAGAGACCCAGTACTTC. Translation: CASSQVGSQETQYF.

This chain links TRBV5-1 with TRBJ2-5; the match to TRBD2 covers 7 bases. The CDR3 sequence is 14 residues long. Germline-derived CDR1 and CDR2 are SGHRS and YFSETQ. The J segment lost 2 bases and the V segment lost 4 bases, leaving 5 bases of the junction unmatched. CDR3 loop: CASSHGTMQETQYF. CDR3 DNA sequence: TGCGCCAGCAGCCACGGGACTATGCAAGAGACCCAGTACTTC.

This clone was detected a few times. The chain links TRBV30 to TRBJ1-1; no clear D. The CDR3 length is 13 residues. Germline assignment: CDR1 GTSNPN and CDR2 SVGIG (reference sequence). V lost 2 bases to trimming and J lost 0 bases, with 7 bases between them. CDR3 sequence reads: CAWSNVMNTEAFF. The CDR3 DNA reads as TGTGCCTGGAGTAACGTAATGAACACTGAAGCTTTCTTT.

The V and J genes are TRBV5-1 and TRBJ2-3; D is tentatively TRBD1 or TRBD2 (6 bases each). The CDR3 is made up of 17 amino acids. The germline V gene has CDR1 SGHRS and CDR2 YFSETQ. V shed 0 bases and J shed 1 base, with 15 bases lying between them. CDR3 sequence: CASSLASGGGGTDTQYF. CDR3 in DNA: TGCGCCAGCAGCTTGGCCTCCGGGGGCGGGGGCACAGATACGCAGTATTTT.

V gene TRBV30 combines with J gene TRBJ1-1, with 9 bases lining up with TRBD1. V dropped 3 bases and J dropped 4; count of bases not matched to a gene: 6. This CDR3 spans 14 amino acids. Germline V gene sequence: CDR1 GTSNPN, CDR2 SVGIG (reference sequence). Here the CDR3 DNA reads TGTGCCTGGAGGCATGGACAGGGGAGCACTGAAGCTTTCTTT. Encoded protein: CAWRHGQGSTEAFF. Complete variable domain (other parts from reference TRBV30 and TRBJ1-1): SQTIHQWPATLVQPVGSPLSLECTVEGTSNPNLYWYRQAAGRGLQLLFYSVGIGQISSEVPQNLSASRPQDRQFILSSKKLLLSDSGFYLCAWRHGQGSTEAFFGQGTRLTVV.

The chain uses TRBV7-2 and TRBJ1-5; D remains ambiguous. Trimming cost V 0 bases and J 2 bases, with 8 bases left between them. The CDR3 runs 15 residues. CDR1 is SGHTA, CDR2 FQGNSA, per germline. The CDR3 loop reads CASSLAGLGNQPQHF. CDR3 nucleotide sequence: TGTGCCAGCAGCTTAGCAGGGTTGGGCAATCAGCCCCAGCATTTT.

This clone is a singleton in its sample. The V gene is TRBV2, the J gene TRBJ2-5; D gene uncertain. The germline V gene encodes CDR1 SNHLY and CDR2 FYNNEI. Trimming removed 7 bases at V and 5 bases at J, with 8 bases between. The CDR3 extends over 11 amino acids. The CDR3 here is CASMRTETQYF. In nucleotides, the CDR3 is TGTGCCAGCATGCGGACGGAGACCCAGTACTTC.

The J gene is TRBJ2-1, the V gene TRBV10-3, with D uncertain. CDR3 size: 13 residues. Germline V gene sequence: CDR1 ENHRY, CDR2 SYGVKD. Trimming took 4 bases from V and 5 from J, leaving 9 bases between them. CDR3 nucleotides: TGTGCCATCAGTGTCGGACCGGACAATGAGCAGTTCTTC. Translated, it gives CAISVGPDNEQFF.

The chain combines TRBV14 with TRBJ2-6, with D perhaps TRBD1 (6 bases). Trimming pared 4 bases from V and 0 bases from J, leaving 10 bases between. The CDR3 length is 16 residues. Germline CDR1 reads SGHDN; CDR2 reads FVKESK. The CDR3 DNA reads TGTGCCAGCAGCCCAGTACAGGGCTCTGGGGCCAACGTCCTGACTTTC. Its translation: CASSPVQGSGANVLTF.

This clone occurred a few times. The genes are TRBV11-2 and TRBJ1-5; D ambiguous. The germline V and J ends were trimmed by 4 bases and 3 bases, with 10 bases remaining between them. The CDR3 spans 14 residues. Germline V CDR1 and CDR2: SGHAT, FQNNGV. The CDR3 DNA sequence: TGTGCCAGCAGCTCCGGTTCGGCCAATCAGCCCCAGCATTTT. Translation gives CASSSGSANQPQHF.

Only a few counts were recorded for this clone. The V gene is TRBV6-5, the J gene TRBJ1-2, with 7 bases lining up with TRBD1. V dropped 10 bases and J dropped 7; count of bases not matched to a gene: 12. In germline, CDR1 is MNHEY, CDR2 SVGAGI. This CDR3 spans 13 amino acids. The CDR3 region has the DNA TGTGCCATCAGCGAAGAAGGGACAGTTGGCTACACCTTC. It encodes CAISEEGTVGYTF.

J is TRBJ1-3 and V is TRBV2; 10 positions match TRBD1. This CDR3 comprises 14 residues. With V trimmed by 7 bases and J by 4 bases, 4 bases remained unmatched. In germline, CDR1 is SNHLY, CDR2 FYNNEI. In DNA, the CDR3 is TGTGCCAGCATTCGGGACAGGGGAGGAAACACCATATATTTT. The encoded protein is CASIRDRGGNTIYF.

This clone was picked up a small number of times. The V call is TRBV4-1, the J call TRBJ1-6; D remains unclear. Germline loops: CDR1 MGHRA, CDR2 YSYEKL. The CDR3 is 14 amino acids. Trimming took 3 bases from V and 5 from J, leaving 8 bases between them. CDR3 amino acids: CASSQQENNSPLHF. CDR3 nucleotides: TGCGCCAGCAGCCAGCAGGAAAATAATTCACCCCTCCACTTT.

The CDR3 nucleotides are TGTGCCAGCAAAGACAACTCAGCCACAGATACGCAGTATTTT. This codes for CASKDNSATDTQYF. This chain links TRBV2 with TRBJ2-3; no definite D call. V was pared by 7 bases and J by 2 bases, with 13 bases between. The germline V gene has CDR1 SNHLY and CDR2 FYNNEI. The CDR3 is made up of 14 amino acids.

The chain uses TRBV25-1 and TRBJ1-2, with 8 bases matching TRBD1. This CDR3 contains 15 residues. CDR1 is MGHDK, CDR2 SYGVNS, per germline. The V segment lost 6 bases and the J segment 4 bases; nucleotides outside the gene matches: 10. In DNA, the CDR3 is TGTGCCAGCAGCGGACAGGGCTCCCCCTTCTATGGCTACACCTTC. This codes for CASSGQGSPFYGYTF.

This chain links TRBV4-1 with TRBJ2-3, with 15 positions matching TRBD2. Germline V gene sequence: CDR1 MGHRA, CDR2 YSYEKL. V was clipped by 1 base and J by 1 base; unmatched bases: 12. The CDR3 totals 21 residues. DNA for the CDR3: TGCGCCAGCAGCCAAGGAGTGGGAGGACTAGCGGGGGGGCCAGGCACAGATACGCAGTATTTT. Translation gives CASSQGVGGLAGGPGTDTQYF.

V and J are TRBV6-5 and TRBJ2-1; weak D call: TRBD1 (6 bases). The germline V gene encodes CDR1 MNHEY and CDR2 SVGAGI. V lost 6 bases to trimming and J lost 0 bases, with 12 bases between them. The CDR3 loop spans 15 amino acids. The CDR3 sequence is CASSPDRSSYNEQFF. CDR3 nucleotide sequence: TGTGCCAGCAGCCCCGACAGGAGCTCCTACAATGAGCAGTTCTTC.

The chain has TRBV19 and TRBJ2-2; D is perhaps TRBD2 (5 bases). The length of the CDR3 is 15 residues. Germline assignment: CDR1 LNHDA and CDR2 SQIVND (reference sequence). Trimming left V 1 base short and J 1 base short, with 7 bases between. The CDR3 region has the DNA TGTGCCAGTAGTATAGCGCGGGTGAACACCGGGGAGCTGTTTTTT. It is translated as CASSIARVNTGELFF.

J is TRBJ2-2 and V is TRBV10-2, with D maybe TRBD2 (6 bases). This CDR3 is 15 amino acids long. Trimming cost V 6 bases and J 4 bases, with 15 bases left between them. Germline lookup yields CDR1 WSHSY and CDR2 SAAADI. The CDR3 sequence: CASRIPGRGTGELFF. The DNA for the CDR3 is TGCGCCAGCAGGATCCCCGGGAGAGGCACCGGGGAGCTGTTTTTT.

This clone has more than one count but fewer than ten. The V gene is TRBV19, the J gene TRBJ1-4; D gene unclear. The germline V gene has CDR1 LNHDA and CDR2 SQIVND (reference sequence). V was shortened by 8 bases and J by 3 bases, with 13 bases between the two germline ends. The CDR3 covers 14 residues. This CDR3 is CASHREAANEKLFF. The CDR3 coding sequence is TGTGCCAGTCACCGGGAAGCCGCTAATGAAAAACTGTTTTTT.